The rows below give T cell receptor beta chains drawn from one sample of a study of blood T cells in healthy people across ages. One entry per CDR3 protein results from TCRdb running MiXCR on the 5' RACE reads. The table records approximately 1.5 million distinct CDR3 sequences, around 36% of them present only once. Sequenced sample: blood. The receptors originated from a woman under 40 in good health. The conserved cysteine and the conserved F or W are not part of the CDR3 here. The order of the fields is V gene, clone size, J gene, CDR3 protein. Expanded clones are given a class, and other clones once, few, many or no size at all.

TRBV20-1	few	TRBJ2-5	SASKYVSGDWETQY
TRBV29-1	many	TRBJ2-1	SVVHYNEQF
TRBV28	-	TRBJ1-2	ASSFRGAGYGYT
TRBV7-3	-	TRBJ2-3	ASSLDTSKQY
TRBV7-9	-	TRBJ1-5	ASSPPGIDQPQH
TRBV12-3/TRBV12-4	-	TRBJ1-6	ASSFNSPLH
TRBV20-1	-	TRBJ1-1	SARPGTGRITEAF
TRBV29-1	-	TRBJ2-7	SVEGGSSYERY
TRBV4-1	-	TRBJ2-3	ASSQDPPDRGPDTQY
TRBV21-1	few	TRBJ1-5	ASSEINRGRNQPQH
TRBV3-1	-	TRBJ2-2	ASSQALSANTGELF
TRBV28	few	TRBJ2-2	ASSLSSTGELF
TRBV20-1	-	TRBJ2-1	SARDPGLAGGEQF
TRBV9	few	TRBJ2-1	ASSGGGTARYNEQF
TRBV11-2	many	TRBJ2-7	ASSLDFEPSREQY
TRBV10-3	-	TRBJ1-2	VIREGGSNYGYT
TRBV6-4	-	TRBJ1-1	ASSDRGRGAF
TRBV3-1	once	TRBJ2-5	ASSQDPETQY
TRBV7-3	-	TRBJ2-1	ASSPMGGGLDLSNEQF
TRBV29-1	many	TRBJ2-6	SVAVSGANVLT
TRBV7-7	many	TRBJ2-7	ASSLTPSYEQY
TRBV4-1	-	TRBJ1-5	ASSQGRDPGQPQH
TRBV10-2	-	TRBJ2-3	ASSATSGRQIGNLETQY
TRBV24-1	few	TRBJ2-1	ATSDLWKVNEQF
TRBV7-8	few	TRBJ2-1	ASSLSPIEVWGWNEQF
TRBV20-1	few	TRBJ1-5	SAKGRTRSNQPQH
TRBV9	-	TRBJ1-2	ASSVGIWDGYT
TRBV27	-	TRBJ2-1	ASREIYGTGYNEQF
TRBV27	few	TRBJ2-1	ASSLSFNSYNEQF
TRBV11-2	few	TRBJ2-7	ASSSRDRGPEQY
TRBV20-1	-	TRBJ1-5	SAWAPLGDQPQH
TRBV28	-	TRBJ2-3	ASSLFRQASLTDTQY
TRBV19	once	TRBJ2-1	ASSMGNNEQF
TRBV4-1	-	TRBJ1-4	ASSQDRTAEKLF
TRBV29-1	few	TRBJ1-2	SVEGQDWNYGYT
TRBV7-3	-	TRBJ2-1	ASSLSSEGEQF
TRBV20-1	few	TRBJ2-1	SADGGGSSYNEQF
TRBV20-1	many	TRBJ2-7	SARDLTYEQY
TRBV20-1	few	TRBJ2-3	SAVPAAADTQY
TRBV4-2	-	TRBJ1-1	ASSLGQEDTEAF
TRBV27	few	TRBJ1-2	ASSFIPSIYGYT
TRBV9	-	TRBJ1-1	ASSEQVQGEAF
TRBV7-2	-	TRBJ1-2	ASSLVTGSGDYT
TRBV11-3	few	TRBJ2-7	ASSLFGTDEQY
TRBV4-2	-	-	ASSQDIAGAIRETYEQY
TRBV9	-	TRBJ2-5	ASSPGGSRGGETQY
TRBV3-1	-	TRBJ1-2	ASSQGLAGPEGYT
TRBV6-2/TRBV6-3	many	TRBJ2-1	ASSFVAASYNEQF
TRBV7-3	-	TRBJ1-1	ASSLIPGANTEAF
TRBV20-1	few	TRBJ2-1	SARRTVRGEQF
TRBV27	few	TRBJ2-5	ASSLFRGSGETQY
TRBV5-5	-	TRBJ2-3	ASSLFGLAPDTQY
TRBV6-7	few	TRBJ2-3	ASSLDPGLAWPDTQY
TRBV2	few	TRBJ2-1	ASSEDGQYNEQF
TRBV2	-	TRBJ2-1	ASSDSYRVSYNEQF
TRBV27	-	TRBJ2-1	ASSPLIANEQF
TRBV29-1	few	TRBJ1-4	SVERGFGKLF
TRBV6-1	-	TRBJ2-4	ASSERWDIQY
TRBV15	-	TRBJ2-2	ASALGGKNTGELF